The 20 T cell receptor beta chains presented below share a single source sample, sequenced in a study of identical twins (dated by TCRdb to the mid-2010s). Receptor libraries were prepared by 5' RACE. Reads for this sample came from an Illumina HiSeq 2000. TCRdb reprocessing: public reads trimmed at Q25 with fastp, clones called with MiXCR, in-frame beta chains kept. Rows with one shared CDR3 protein collapse into an entry with the most common genes and DNA. The sample table shows hundreds of thousands of distinct CDR3 sequences, and about 24% are seen once. In total, the top ten clones hold about 3% of the sample. The sample was also linked to a second study, of T cells expressing NK-cell markers.

Input material: CD4+ T cells sorted from blood. The source of these receptors is a young woman in good health.

This clonotype was recorded at least ten times. V usage is TRBV7-9 and J usage is TRBJ2-7; D might be TRBD1 (6 bases). Deletions cut 0 bases from V and 7 bases from J, with 16 bases between. CDR1 is SEHNR and CDR2 is FQNEAQ in the germline V gene (reference sequence). This CDR3 spans 15 amino acids. The CDR3 spells CASSLASGDHGEQYF. CDR3 in DNA: TGTGCCAGCAGCTTAGCATCAGGGGACCATGGGGAGCAGTACTTC.

The chain carries TRBV20-1 and TRBJ2-3; D is undetermined. CDR1 and CDR2 (germline): DFQATT, SNEGSKA (reference sequence). The CDR3 length is 11 residues. CDR3 nucleotides: TGCAGCATCACAACGGACGTTACGCAGTATTTT. Protein product: CSITTDVTQYF.

This clonotype was picked up many times. The chain recombines TRBV7-9 with TRBJ1-4; D is ambiguous. There are 15 residues in the CDR3. The V end was cut by 5 bases, the J end by 4 bases, with 14 bases between. Germline V lookup: CDR1 SEHNR, CDR2 FQNEAQ (reference sequence). CDR3: CASSPLLWGNEKLFF. Here the CDR3 DNA reads TGTGCCAGCAGCCCCCTGCTGTGGGGTAATGAAAAACTGTTTTTT.

The genes are TRBV24-1 and TRBJ2-1, with 9 bases matching TRBD2. V gave up 0 bases and J gave up 10 bases; unmatched junction bases: 3. The CDR3 covers 14 residues. The germline CDR1 and CDR2 sequences are KGHDR and SFDVKD. CDR3 sequence (DNA): TGTGCCACCAGTGATTTGGGGCGGGAGGGAGAGCAGTTCTTC. Translation gives CATSDLGREGEQFF.

In its sample, this clonotype was seen a few times. The J gene is TRBJ1-2, the V gene TRBV3-1; D remains unclear. From germline, CDR1 is LGHDT and CDR2 YNNKEL (reference sequence). This CDR3 is built from 12 residues. Trimming cost V 0 bases and J 4 bases, with 3 bases left between them. CDR3 DNA: TGTGCCAGCAGCCAAGACGTCTATGGCTACACCTTC. The encoded protein is CASSQDVYGYTF.

This clonotype was picked up a small number of times. The V call is TRBV12-3 or TRBV12-4, the J call TRBJ1-1; D is undetermined. The V gene lost 6 bases and the J gene lost 3 bases, with 11 bases spanning the gap. CDR3 size: 13 residues. CDR3 protein: CASSVGRHTEAFF. The CDR3 DNA reads as TGTGCCAGCAGCGTCGGACGGCACACTGAAGCTTTCTTT.

V gene TRBV14 combines with J gene TRBJ2-1; TRBD2 agrees at 8 bases. The CDR3 runs to 17 residues. Germline CDR1 is SGHDN and CDR2 is FVKESK. V lost 1 base and J lost 2; bases outside the gene matches: 7. The CDR3 DNA is TGTGCCAGCAGCCAAGGGGTGGTAGCGGGGCCCTACAATGAGCAGTTCTTC. This codes for CASSQGVVAGPYNEQFF.

V gene TRBV10-3 combines with J gene TRBJ1-2; TRBD1 matches at 7 bases. Per the germline V gene, CDR1 is ENHRY and CDR2 is SYGVKD. This CDR3 has 15 residues. Losses at the gene ends were 0 bases for V and 5 bases for J; bases not matched to a gene: 6. The CDR3 reads CAISESGQPGYGYTF. The CDR3 DNA sequence: TGTGCCATCAGTGAGTCGGGACAGCCAGGATATGGCTACACCTTC.

In this sample, this clonotype turned up many times. The chain couples TRBV5-4 to TRBJ2-2, with D uncertain. Per the germline V gene, CDR1 is SGHNT and CDR2 is YYREEE (reference sequence). Trimming took off 0 bases at V and 3 bases at J, with 3 bases between the two ends. This CDR3 has 13 residues. CDR3 sequence: CASSLGHTGELFF. The CDR3 DNA is TGTGCCAGCAGCTTGGGACACACCGGGGAGCTGTTTTTT.

The rearrangement uses TRBV7-9 and TRBJ1-5; D gene uncertain. Germline CDR1 reads SEHNR; CDR2 reads FQNEAQ (reference sequence). V lost 1 base and J lost 2, with 6 bases in between. The length of the CDR3 is 14 residues. CDR3 nucleotide sequence: TGTGCCAGCAGCTTAGATCTGGGCAATCAGCCCCAGCATTTT. It translates to CASSLDLGNQPQHF.

A remark on this clonotype: At one boundary the junction diverges from the germline segment, which might be a read error. The chain couples TRBV15 to TRBJ1-2; D perhaps matches TRBD1 (6 bases). The germline V gene encodes CDR1 LNHNV and CDR2 YYDKDF (reference sequence). The CDR3 sequence is 12 residues long. The CDR3 sequence: CATSGDRIGYTF. CDR3 nucleotides: TGTGCCACCAGCGGAGACAGGATAGGCTACACCTTC. The full variable domain, its missing parts supplied by reference TRBV15 and TRBJ1-2, is DAMVIQNPRYQVTQFGKPVTLSCSQTLNHNVMYWYQQKSSQAPKLLFHYYDKDFNNEADTPDNFQSRRPNTSFCFLDIRSPGLGDTAMYLCATSGDRIGYTFGSGTRLTVV.

J is TRBJ1-1 and V is TRBV3-1; possibly TRBD1 for D (6 bases). Trimming removed 2 bases from V and 5 bases from J, with 12 bases in between. Per the germline V gene, CDR1 is LGHDT and CDR2 is YNNKEL (reference sequence). The CDR3 has 14 amino acids. CDR3 amino acids: CASSQTGRRTEAFF. The CDR3, as DNA: TGTGCCAGCAGCCAAACAGGGAGGAGGACTGAAGCTTTCTTT.

The gene calls are TRBV29-1 and TRBJ2-7; TRBD2 matches 8 bases. From germline, CDR1 is SQVTM and CDR2 ANQGSEA. After removal of 5 bases from V and 2 bases from J, the junction contained 11 bases not matched to a gene. There are 15 residues in the CDR3. The CDR3 protein is CSVSFLAGPTYEQYF. The DNA of the CDR3 is TGCAGCGTTTCGTTCCTAGCGGGTCCCACCTACGAGCAGTACTTC.

This clonotype showed up just a few times. V is TRBV2 and J is TRBJ2-7; D is undetermined. The CDR3 spans 12 residues. Germline V gene sequence: CDR1 SNHLY, CDR2 FYNNEI. The V gene lost 8 bases and the J gene lost 3 bases, with 11 bases spanning the gap. The CDR3 here is CASCGEGYEQYF. Written as DNA, the CDR3 is TGTGCCAGCTGTGGGGAAGGCTACGAGCAGTACTTC.

The rearrangement joins TRBV10-3 to TRBJ1-1; perhaps TRBD1 as D (6 bases). The CDR3 has 13 residues. Between the trimmed V and J ends, which lost 3 bases and 6 bases, there was a span of 11 bases. CDR1 is ENHRY, CDR2 SYGVKD, per germline. This CDR3 is CAISDSGDAEAFF. The DNA of the CDR3 is TGTGCCATCAGTGATTCAGGGGACGCTGAAGCTTTCTTT.

This clonotype was seen more than once but under ten times. This chain joins TRBV2 and TRBJ2-7; 10 bases are shared with TRBD1. Trimming cost V 8 bases and J 5 bases; bases outside gene matches: 3. The germline V gene encodes CDR1 SNHLY and CDR2 FYNNEI. CDR3 size: 12 residues. The CDR3 DNA reads as TGTGCCAGCCGGGACAGGGGCCACGAGCAGTACTTC. Protein: CASRDRGHEQYF.

In this sample, this clonotype turned up a few times. V and J are TRBV7-2 and TRBJ2-1; D unclear. The CDR3 sequence is 15 residues long. The V end lost 3 bases, the J end lost 4 bases, and 13 bases lay between the germline ends. The germline CDR1 and CDR2 sequences are SGHTA and FQGNSA. This CDR3 is CASSFSLHPYNEQFF. The CDR3 DNA reads as TGTGCCAGCAGCTTCAGCCTCCATCCTTACAATGAGCAGTTCTTC.

The V gene is TRBV5-1, the J gene TRBJ1-3; TRBD1 matches at 11 bases. The germline gives CDR1 SGHRS, CDR2 YFSETQ. V was pared by 4 bases and J by 2 bases, with 5 bases of the junction left unmatched. This CDR3 is built from 16 residues. The CDR3: CASSLAGQGAGNTIYF. The CDR3, as DNA: TGCGCCAGCAGCCTTGCGGGACAGGGGGCTGGAAACACCATATATTTT.

The V gene is TRBV29-1, the J gene TRBJ1-1; 7 nucleotides match TRBD1. Losses at the gene ends were 6 bases for V and 6 bases for J; bases not matched to a gene: 1. The CDR3 runs to 10 residues. Germline CDR1 is SQVTM and CDR2 is ANQGSEA. The CDR3 DNA follows: TGCAGCGTGGGGACAGCTGAAGCTTTCTTT. It is translated as CSVGTAEAFF.

This clonotype has just a few counts. The chain recombines TRBV5-1 with TRBJ2-1; weak D call: TRBD2 (6 bases). V lost 4 bases and J 9 bases, leaving 17 bases between the germline ends. The CDR3 sequence is 14 residues long. CDR1 and CDR2 (germline): SGHRS, YFSETQ. The CDR3 loop is CASSPGTSPAEQFF. The CDR3 nucleotides read TGCGCCAGCAGCCCAGGGACTTCCCCCGCTGAGCAGTTCTTC.